The text below deals with one TCR beta chain. Its antigen is currently unknown. The data were taken from a study of T cell repertoires in cytomegalovirus infection. Via MiXCR, TCRdb re-called the reads, giving one row per CDR3 protein. This sample has about 46,000 distinct CDR3 sequences, with 20% to 25% found just once. Trimming cost V 2 bases and J 5 bases; bases outside gene matches: 7. Per germline, CDR1 MNHEY and CDR2 SVGAGI. The CDR3 has 15 amino acids. This TCR came from a human donor in good health (CMV status not recorded). Some clones in this sample may be carry-over from other donors' samples. The rearrangement joins TRBV6-5 to TRBJ2-5; 8 bases align to TRBD2. Sequenced material: PBMCs, sequenced either directly or after in vitro stimulation (not recorded which). Here the CDR3 reads CASSYRSGGRETQYF. CDR3 DNA: TGTGCCAGCAGTTACAGGAGCGGGGGTAGGGAGACCCAGTACTTC.